What follows describes a single T cell receptor beta chain. The sample is drawn from a study of blood T cell repertoires in COVID-19. Per the original methods: Estimated nucleated cell counts came from reference gene primer amplification. Some clones are missing from TCRdb's copy, which holds only in-frame ones; the method was immunoSEQ multiplex PCR. That table furnishes V, J and clone size, whereas the DNA furnished D and trimming. The sample lists 200,000 to 250,000 clones, under 95% occurring once. Participants reported their clinical history, and cohort assignment relied on those reports. The sequence derives from a young woman who had recovered from COVID-19. The specimen sequenced was PBMCs or T cells enriched from blood (not recorded which).

The CDR3 region has the DNA TGTGCCAGCAGCCCAGACAGAAACTATGGCTACACCTTC. As protein: CASSPDRNYGYTF. J is TRBJ1-2 and V is TRBV5-4; D might be TRBD1 (5 bases). This CDR3 has 13 amino acids. Germline V gene lookup returns CDR1 SGHNT and CDR2 YYREEE (reference sequence). V was pared by 4 bases and J by 2 bases, with 9 bases between.